This TCR beta chain was recovered during a study of T cell clones after liver transplantation. Study at large: Three of eight recipients were HCV-positive; others had non-autoimmune, non-viral indications.

Sorting of unstimulated PBMCs yielded separate CD3+CD4+ and CD3+CD8+ fractions. Generated by immunoSEQ multiplex PCR, the TCRdb table keeps only in-frame clones and is missing some. The sample includes 70,000 or so clones, around 93% of them seen just once. Germline V gene data show CDR1 as ENHRY and CDR2 as SYGVKD. This CDR3 region has 11 residues. Trimming stripped 3 bases from V and 8 bases from J, with 6 bases between. This specimen was CD4+ T cells from blood, taken around 25 months after liver transplant. This sequence joins TRBV10-3 and TRBJ2-3; possibly TRBD1 for D (6 bases). This receptor was identified in a human patient who received a liver transplant. Some of the T cells may derive from the graft donor. The CDR3, as DNA: TGTGCCATCAGTGAAGGGGGTACGCAGTATTTT. Translation gives CAISEGGTQYF.